The rows below give T cell receptor beta chains drawn from one sample of a study of blood T cell repertoires in COVID-19. TCRdb keeps only in-frame clones here, not all; method: immunoSEQ multiplex PCR. The sample lists 200,000 or so clones; 65% to 90% were seen once. Material: PBMCs or T cells enriched from blood (not recorded which). Every receptor here comes from a woman aged 40 to 55 with acute COVID-19. The CDR3 runs from the conserved cysteine through the conserved F or W. The D gene is left open where the match is weak. The size of a clone is reported for some rows only, either as once, few or many, or as a class for expanded clones.

D	size	V	J	DNA	CDR3
TRBD2	once	TRBV7-3	TRBJ2-1	TGTGCCAGCAGCTTATCGGGACTAGGAAATAATGAGCAGTTCTTC	CASSLSGLGNNEQFF
TRBD1	-	TRBV14	TRBJ1-1	TGTGCCAGCAGCCATTACAGGGGTTTGGGCACTGAAGCTTTCTTT	CASSHYRGLGTEAFF
-	-	TRBV5-6	TRBJ1-1	TGTGCCAGCATGGATCAGGGTAGTCCCACTGAAGCTTTCTTT	CASMDQGSPTEAFF
-	-	TRBV10-3	TRBJ2-1	TGTGCCATCAGTGAGTCGATTCAGGGGCGCAATGAGCAGTTCTTC	CAISESIQGRNEQFF
-	once	TRBV24-1	TRBJ2-7	TGTGCCACCAGTGATACCGTTAGAGACGAGCAGTACTTC	CATSDTVRDEQYF
TRBD2	-	TRBV27	TRBJ2-2	TGTGCCAGCAGTTGGCGGGGGTCCGGGGAGCTGTTTTTT	CASSWRGSGELFF
TRBD1	-	TRBV6-1	TRBJ2-7	TGTGCCAGCAGTGAGCCGGGACAGGCGTCCTACGAGCAGTACTTC	CASSEPGQASYEQYF
TRBD2	-	TRBV10-2	TRBJ2-5	TGCGCCAGCAGTGACGGCAGAGCGGGAGGGACCTTGCGGACCCAGTACTTC	CASSDGRAGGTLRTQYF
-	-	TRBV20-1	TRBJ1-2	TGCAGTGCTAGTCCGGGGGAACATGGCTACACCTTC	CSASPGEHGYTF
TRBD2	-	TRBV29-1	TRBJ2-1	TGCAGCGCGTCCCTTGCCCCTCTAGCGGGAAACTACAATGAGCAGTTCTTC	CSASLAPLAGNYNEQFF
TRBD1	-	TRBV19	TRBJ1-4	TGTGCCAGTATCCGAACGACAGGGTTTGGAGAAAAACTGTTTTTT	CASIRTTGFGEKLFF
-	-	TRBV28	TRBJ1-2	TGTGCCAGCAATTCCTACACAGCAACTAACTATGGCTACACCTTC	CASNSYTATNYGYTF
TRBD2	few	TRBV15	TRBJ2-1	TGTGCCACCAGCAGAGATGGTTGGGCTAGCGGGGGGAGCTCCTACAATGAGCAGTTCTTC	CATSRDGWASGGSSYNEQFF
-	-	TRBV21-1	TRBJ1-1	TGTGCCAGCAGCAAAGACCGGCCACAGGGGATTAGGACTGAAGCTTTCTTT	CASSKDRPQGIRTEAFF
TRBD1	few	TRBV19	TRBJ2-7	TGTGCCAGTAGTATAGCCCCGACAGGGCTTACCTACGAGCAGTACTTC	CASSIAPTGLTYEQYF
TRBD2	-	TRBV19	TRBJ2-2	TGTGCCAGTACCGCTAGCGGGTACACCGGGGAGCTGTTTTTT	CASTASGYTGELFF
-	-	TRBV12-5	TRBJ2-3	TGTGCTAGTGCTAACACAGATACGCAGTATTTT	CASANTDTQYF
-	-	TRBV15	TRBJ2-2	TGTGCCACCAGCAGGGCGAAAGGAATGCCTGAGGGCACCGGGGAGCTGTTTTTT	CATSRAKGMPEGTGELFF
-	-	TRBV7-3	TRBJ2-1	TGTGCCAGCAGCTCAACCGGGACTTCTAATGAGCAGTTCTTC	CASSSTGTSNEQFF
TRBD1	-	TRBV7-9	TRBJ1-1	TGTGCCAGCAGCCGCCCCCTCCCGGACAGGGGGGACACTGAAGCTTTCTTT	CASSRPLPDRGDTEAFF
TRBD1	-	TRBV13	TRBJ2-7	TGTGCCAGCAGCCACACGGGACAGGGGATTTACGAGCAGTACTTC	CASSHTGQGIYEQYF
-	-	TRBV11-2	TRBJ1-1	TGTGCCAGCAGCCCTATGGGGGAGGCGGCTTTCTTT	CASSPMGEAAFF
-	few	TRBV12-3/TRBV12-4	TRBJ1-1	TGTGCCAGCAGTTCGGGGTCCACTGAAGCTTTCTTT	CASSSGSTEAFF
TRBD1	-	TRBV10-3	TRBJ2-6	TGTGCCATCAGTACCGGGACAGGGGTCTCTGGGGCCAACGTCCTGACTTTC	CAISTGTGVSGANVLTF